A single sample gave rise to the 17 T cell receptor beta chains below, sequenced in a study of Ad26.COV2.S vaccination and SARS-CoV-2 variants. The table came from immunoSEQ multiplex PCR; TCRdb's copy has only in-frame clones and leaves some out. The sample records approximately 400,000 clones, 92% being singletons. This specimen consisted of peripheral blood, obtained after recovery from COVID-19. These receptors were collected from a human donor who had recovered from COVID-19.

The chain joins TRBV4-3 to TRBJ2-7; D may correspond to TRBD1 or TRBD2 (5 bases each). The CDR3 has 15 residues. The V end was cut by 0 bases, the J end by 2 bases, with 11 bases between. Germline CDR1 is LGHNA and CDR2 is YSLEER. In DNA form, the CDR3 reads TGCGCCAGCAGCCAAGATTATGGGGGTCCCTACGAGCAGTACTTC. This encodes CASSQDYGGPYEQYF.

The J gene is TRBJ1-2, the V gene TRBV19, with a possible D match to TRBD1 (5 bases). V lost 0 bases and J lost 4, with 9 bases in between. Germline V lookup: CDR1 LNHDA, CDR2 SQIVND (reference sequence). This CDR3 has 14 amino acids. Here the CDR3 reads CASSIEETVYGYTF. The CDR3 DNA follows: TGTGCCAGTAGTATAGAGGAGACAGTCTATGGCTACACCTTC.

The chain couples TRBV28 to TRBJ1-2; TRBD1 matches at 7 bases. The germline V gene has CDR1 MDHEN and CDR2 SYDVKM. This CDR3 spans 14 amino acids. With 3 bases clipped from V and 0 bases from J, the junction kept 1 base outside the gene matches. The CDR3 DNA follows: TGTGCCAGCAGTTTTGGGACAGCTAACTATGGCTACACCTTC. It translates to CASSFGTANYGYTF.

CDR3 DNA sequence: TGCGCCAGCAGCCAAAGGACCGAAACCTATGGCTACACCTTC. The encoded protein is CASSQRTETYGYTF. The chain carries TRBV5-1 and TRBJ1-2; D gene ambiguous. Trimming shortened V by 4 bases and J by 4 bases, and 14 bases separated the two germline ends. This CDR3 has 14 amino acids. CDR1 SGHRS and CDR2 YFSETQ come from the germline V gene. Together with reference TRBV5-1 and TRBJ1-2, the CDR3 gives the full variable domain: KAGVTQTPRYLIKTRGQQVTLSCSPISGHRSVSWYQQTPGQGLQFLFEYFSETQRNKGNFPGRFSGRQFSNSRSEMNVSTLELGDSALYLCASSQRTETYGYTFGSGTRLTVV.

The J gene is TRBJ1-1, the V gene TRBV19; the match to TRBD1 covers 7 bases. With 5 bases clipped from V and 5 bases from J, the junction kept 8 bases outside the gene matches. The CDR3 is made up of 14 amino acids. The V gene's germline CDR1 is LNHDA and CDR2 SQIVND (reference sequence). The CDR3 DNA is TGTGCCAGTAGTCCTTGGACAGGAGAAACTGAAGCTTTCTTT. It translates to CASSPWTGETEAFF.

V usage is TRBV5-1 and J usage is TRBJ1-1; D is possibly TRBD1 (6 bases). The CDR3 extends over 13 amino acids. V was cut by 7 bases and J by 0 bases, with 10 bases left in between. Germline V CDR1 and CDR2: SGHRS, YFSETQ. The DNA of the CDR3 is TGCGCCAGCTCCAGGGGAATGAACACTGAAGCTTTCTTT. Protein: CASSRGMNTEAFF.

This clone was counted between two and nine times. The chain joins TRBV19 to TRBJ1-6, with 10 bases identical to TRBD1. This CDR3 comprises 19 residues. Trimming at V came to 6 bases and at J to 4 bases, leaving 15 bases not matched to a gene. The germline CDR1 and CDR2 sequences are LNHDA and SQIVND (reference sequence). CDR3 coding DNA: TGTGCCAGTAGCCGAAGCCGGGACAGGGGACTGGGTTATAATTCACCCCTCCACTTT. Residues: CASSRSRDRGLGYNSPLHF.

The CDR3 loop is CASKDAGQGGGQPQHF. For the CDR3, the DNA is TGTGCCAGTAAAGATGCAGGACAGGGGGGTGGTCAGCCCCAGCATTTT. This chain connects TRBV19 to TRBJ1-5; the match to TRBD1 covers 10 bases. Germline CDR1 is LNHDA and CDR2 is SQIVND (reference sequence). CDR3 size: 16 residues. J gave up 6 bases and V 7 bases, and 12 bases lay outside the gene matches.

CDR3 in DNA: TGTGCCATCGGGCCAGGGTCAACTAATGAAAAACTGTTTTTT. This encodes CAIGPGSTNEKLFF. This sequence joins TRBV10-3 and TRBJ1-4; maybe TRBD1 (5 bases). Per germline, CDR1 ENHRY and CDR2 SYGVKD. There are 14 residues in the CDR3. Trimming pared 8 bases from V and 0 bases from J, leaving 10 bases between.

The genes are TRBV19 and TRBJ1-2; D may be TRBD1 (6 bases). The CDR3 has 15 amino acids. The ends were cut back, 5 bases at V and 4 bases at J, with 17 bases in the middle. From germline, CDR1 is LNHDA and CDR2 SQIVND (reference sequence). The CDR3 protein is CASSASGTTLYGYTF. CDR3 nucleotide sequence: TGTGCCAGTAGTGCCTCCGGGACAACCCTCTATGGCTACACCTTC.

The rearrangement uses TRBV4-3 and TRBJ2-3; perhaps TRBD2 as D (7 bases). With 0 bases removed from V and 3 bases from J, the gap between germline ends came to 13 bases. In germline, CDR1 is LGHNA, CDR2 YSLEER. There are 16 residues in the CDR3. The CDR3 DNA follows: TGCGCCAGCAGCCAAGAAACGGGGGGCACTACAGATACGCAGTATTTT. Protein product: CASSQETGGTTDTQYF.

CDR3 sequence (DNA): TGTGCCAGCAGCGTAGCCGGGCACACTGAAGCTTTCTTT. This translates into CASSVAGHTEAFF. This chain connects TRBV9 to TRBJ1-1, with D unclear. Trimming removed 0 bases from V and 3 bases from J, with 6 bases in between. The CDR3 covers 13 residues. Germline V gene sequence: CDR1 SGDLS, CDR2 YYNGEE.

Note on this clone: The sample contains more than one DNA sequence encoding this CDR3. The gene calls are TRBV6-2 or TRBV6-3 and TRBJ2-2, with unresolved D. The germline V gene has CDR1 MNHEY and CDR2 SVGEGT. The CDR3 contains 15 residues. V was trimmed by 0 bases and J by 1 base, leaving 6 bases between them. CDR3 bases: TGTGCCAGCAGTTACTCGGGAAAGAACACCGGGGAGCTGTTTTTT. Amino acid sequence: CASSYSGKNTGELFF.

The V and J genes are TRBV12-5 and TRBJ2-1, with D uncertain. The V and J ends lost 2 bases and 7 bases respectively, with 6 bases between them. CDR3 size: 12 residues. Germline values: CDR1 LGHNT, CDR2 FRNRAP. CDR3 sequence: CASGLFGNEQFF. CDR3 in DNA: TGTGCTAGTGGTTTGTTCGGGAATGAGCAGTTCTTC.

The CDR3: CASSHLAGGRTDTQYF. The CDR3 DNA follows: TGTGCCAGCAGCCATTTAGCGGGGGGACGGACAGATACGCAGTATTTT. This chain links TRBV14 with TRBJ2-3; the match to TRBD2 covers 10 bases. V shed 3 bases and J 3 bases; nucleotides not matched to a gene: 6. The CDR3 runs to 16 residues. CDR1 is SGHDN and CDR2 is FVKESK in the germline V gene.

This clone appeared once. This chain joins TRBV7-8 and TRBJ1-4, with 12 bases fitting TRBD1. There are 15 residues in the CDR3. Germline lookup yields CDR1 SGHVS and CDR2 FQNEAQ. The ends lost 3 bases at V and 7 bases at J; junction bases unmatched: 3. The CDR3 reads CASSFRDRGLEKLFF. Written as DNA, the CDR3 is TGTGCCAGCAGCTTCCGGGACAGGGGGCTTGAAAAACTGTTTTTT.

The chain has TRBV6-2 or TRBV6-3 and TRBJ2-7, with 8 bases aligning to TRBD2. After removal of 6 bases from V and 0 bases from J, the junction contained 7 bases not matched to a gene. Germline assignment: CDR1 MNHEY and CDR2 SVGEGT. The CDR3 extends over 15 amino acids. The CDR3 DNA follows: TGTGCCAGCAGCCCCGGCAGCGGGAGCTCCTACGAGCAGTACTTC. Its translation: CASSPGSGSSYEQYF.